The sequence of this T cell receptor beta chain was determined in a study of post-analysis software for immune sequencing data. Study-wide context: Both relapsing-remitting and secondary progressive multiple sclerosis featured among the disease courses, as did progressive-relapsing multiple sclerosis. Points from the study as a whole: Patients had higher frequencies than controls of a few TRBV segments, including TRBV5-6, TRBV5-1 and TRBV20-1.

V trimming: 4 bases; J trimming: 8 bases; junction bases outside the gene matches: 8. This CDR3 contains 14 residues. CDR1 is LGHDT and CDR2 is YNNKEL in the germline V gene (reference sequence). Unique molecular identifiers were carried by the TCR beta cDNA libraries. TCRdb used MiXCR to reprocess the PCR reads, holding one entry per CDR3 protein. Of about 540,000 distinct CDR3 sequences listed, approximately 31% are singletons. As concerns this clonotype: Its antigen remains unidentified.

This receptor was identified in a girl younger than 18 with multiple sclerosis. The sample taken for sequencing was blood. This chain joins TRBV3-1 and TRBJ2-1; 7 nucleotides align to TRBD1. The DNA for the CDR3 is TGTGCCAGCAGCCGGGCAGGGGGAACGGATGAGCAGTTCTTC. Protein sequence: CASSRAGGTDEQFF.